A selection of T cell receptor beta chains follows, all from one sample in a study of control samples from healthy donors and cancer patients. TCRdb keeps only in-frame clones here, not all; method: immunoSEQ multiplex PCR. The sample lists 130,000 or so clones; about 90% were seen once. The specimen sequenced was blood. The source is a man younger than 35 in good health. Each CDR3 is given with its conserved first and last residue. A D gene is named only where the DNA matches it firmly. The size of a clone is reported for some rows only, either as once, few or many, or as a class for expanded clones.

length	V	size	J	D	DNA	CDR3
15	TRBV5-6	few	TRBJ1-5	TRBD1	TGTGCCAGCAGCTTAGGGACAGGAAACAATCAGCCCCAGCATTTT	CASSLGTGNNQPQHF
15	TRBV7-7	.	TRBJ2-3	TRBD2	TGTGCCAGCAGCGCAAACAGCGGGGGTGCAGATACGCAGTATTTT	CASSANSGGADTQYF
18	TRBV4-1	.	TRBJ2-7	TRBD1	TGCGCCAGCAGCCAAGGGTTTCCCGGGACAGGAGCCTCCTACGAGCAGTACTTC	CASSQGFPGTGASYEQYF
15	TRBV7-9	.	TRBJ1-2	.	TGTGCCAGCACCCAACTCACAGGGACTGGCGAAGGCTACACCTTC	CASTQLTGTGEGYTF
14	TRBV19	.	TRBJ1-4	.	TGTGCCAGTAAGAATCAGGGTTCAAATGAAAAACTGTTTTTT	CASKNQGSNEKLFF
17	TRBV13	.	TRBJ1-6	.	TGTGCCAGCAGCGCTCGTGGGTCTGGACGGTTTAATTCACCCCTCCACTTT	CASSARGSGRFNSPLHF
15	TRBV3-1/TRBV3-2	.	TRBJ2-5	.	TGTGCCAGCAGCCAAAGTTGGGGGGACGGAGAGACCCAGTACTTC	CASSQSWGDGETQYF
12	TRBV29-1	.	TRBJ1-2	.	TGCAGCGTTATAGGGCACCTCTATGGCTACACCTTC	CSVIGHLYGYTF
16	TRBV5-1	.	TRBJ2-7	.	TGCGCCAGCAGCTTGGGGAGGGGGGACCCTCTCTACGAGCAGTACTTC	CASSLGRGDPLYEQYF
15	TRBV28	.	TRBJ1-5	.	TGTGCCAGCACCCCCGGCGGGGGGGGCGTTCAGCCCCAGCATTTT	CASTPGGGGVQPQHF
15	TRBV5-6	.	TRBJ2-3	.	TGTGCCAGCAGCTTGGCAGGGATCGGTACAGATACGCAGTATTTT	CASSLAGIGTDTQYF
14	TRBV4-1	.	TRBJ1-1	TRBD1	TGCGCCAGCAGCCGATACAGGGGCAACCCTGAAGCTTTCTTT	CASSRYRGNPEAFF
15	TRBV9	.	TRBJ2-1	TRBD2	TGTGCCAGCAGCGTAGTTAGCGGGGGGGCGGCTGAGCAGTTCTTC	CASSVVSGGAAEQFF
14	TRBV14	.	TRBJ2-1	.	TGTGCCAGCAGCCAAGGGACGGGGGTCGGTGAGCAGTTCTTC	CASSQGTGVGEQFF
15	TRBV25-1	.	TRBJ1-4	.	TGTGCCAGCAGTCGAGGTCAGGACGGCGGTGAAAAACTGTTTTTT	CASSRGQDGGEKLFF
13	TRBV28	.	TRBJ1-4	.	TGTGCCAGCAACCCTCAACTGGCTGAAAAACTGTTTTTT	CASNPQLAEKLFF
15	TRBV29-1	.	TRBJ2-2	.	TGCAGCGTTTCCGAACAGGGAATAGGGGTCGGGGAGCTGTTTTTT	CSVSEQGIGVGELFF
16	TRBV6-5	.	TRBJ1-2	.	TGTGCCAGCAGTTACGAGGGAGGGTTCAGTGTGGATGGCTACACCTTC	CASSYEGGFSVDGYTF
13	TRBV19	once	TRBJ1-2	TRBD1	TGTGCCAGTAGTATGCAGGGGGACATCGGCTACACCTTC	CASSMQGDIGYTF
14	TRBV28	.	TRBJ2-3	TRBD2	TGTGCCAGCAACAAAGTGGGACTACCGGTTACGCAGTATTTT	CASNKVGLPVTQYF
14	TRBV5-4	.	TRBJ1-3	TRBD1	TGTGCCAGCAGGGACAGGGTGGCTGGAAACACCATATATTTT	CASRDRVAGNTIYF
16	TRBV9	.	TRBJ2-3	.	TGTGCCAGCAGCGTAGCGGCGCGGGGAGGCACAGATACGCAGTATTTT	CASSVAARGGTDTQYF
13	TRBV25-1	.	TRBJ1-2	.	TGTGCCAGCCGGACAGAGGCTTCCTATGGCTACACCTTC	CASRTEASYGYTF
12	TRBV5-5	.	TRBJ1-2	.	TGTGCCAGCAGCGTGGGGCTAGATGGCTACACCTTC	CASSVGLDGYTF
14	TRBV7-2	.	TRBJ1-2	TRBD1	TGTGCCAGCAGCTCAGCGGGACAGGCCTATGGCTACACCTTC	CASSSAGQAYGYTF
14	TRBV4-1	few	TRBJ1-3	.	TGCGCCAGCAGCCAAGAACGCCGTGGAAACACCATATATTTT	CASSQERRGNTIYF